What follows is one T cell receptor beta chain and its context. Its antigen has not been determined. No base qualities exist here, and no much larger clone lies one base off it. In the germline V gene, CDR1 corresponds to LGHNA and CDR2 to YSLEER. The CDR3 has 14 amino acids, counting the end cysteine and phenylalanine. The sequence is cut down to CDR3 DNA, 42 bases in frame from base 1. V and J lose 3 bases and 4 bases, and a span of 12 bases separates them. These data originate in a study of T cell changes during pregnancy in multiple sclerosis (dated by TCRdb to between 2018 and 2021). In terms of the full investigation: Changes in the T cell repertoire over the course of pregnancy were examined in this study in women with multiple sclerosis.

The library was made by the immunoSEQ multiplex PCR assay. Drawn from immuneACCESS, this table holds only the in-frame rearrangements with V and J called that TCRdb kept. Clones are partly lost; checked studies trace under half to an unresolved V gene and leave the rest unexplained. Here the sample has around 70,000 clones; around 92% occur a single time. The ten top clones hold about 2.5% of the sample. The chain couples TRBV4-3 to TRBJ1-2, with a tentative D gene TRBD1 over 5 matching bases. The TCR comes from a female donor with multiple sclerosis, enrolled in a pregnancy study. Sequenced material: peripheral blood, taken before pregnancy. The DNA sequence follows: TGCGCCAGCAGCCAGTCTAGGGGATCCTATGGCTACACCTTC. This codes for CASSQSRGSYGYTF.